The present T cell receptor (beta chain) was sequenced within a study of human T cells and chemical hapten exposure. Study information: Patches with 0.01% DPC went on the upper back, and the tests were read at 6 days. Chiefly women, the patients showed alopecia areata, totalis or universalis.

The treatment was: therapeutic diphenylcyclopropenone sensitization with weekly scalp DPC. The study drew its donors from alopecia patients who were 18 to 70 years old and suitable for DPC. This CDR3 region has 12 residues. CDR1 SGHRS and CDR2 YFSETQ come from the germline V gene. V gave up 4 bases and J gave up 6 bases, with 11 bases separating them. The library tagged individual cDNA molecules with unique molecular identifiers. MiXCR was run by TCRdb on the reads, yielding one entry per CDR3 protein. The sample shows 4,400 or so distinct CDR3 sequences, 49% of them seen only once. The rearrangement links TRBV5-1 to TRBJ2-7, with a possible D match to TRBD1 (5 bases). This sequence was found in an adult with alopecia areata. Some clones in this sample may be carry-over from other donors' samples. This table probably holds off-target reads from a library built for another chain. Specimen: whole blood, collected before DPC sensitization or 2, 6, or about 24 weeks after (not recorded which). The CDR3 reads CASSKGVGEQYF. For the CDR3, the DNA is TGCGCCAGCAGCAAAGGGGTTGGCGAGCAGTACTTC.